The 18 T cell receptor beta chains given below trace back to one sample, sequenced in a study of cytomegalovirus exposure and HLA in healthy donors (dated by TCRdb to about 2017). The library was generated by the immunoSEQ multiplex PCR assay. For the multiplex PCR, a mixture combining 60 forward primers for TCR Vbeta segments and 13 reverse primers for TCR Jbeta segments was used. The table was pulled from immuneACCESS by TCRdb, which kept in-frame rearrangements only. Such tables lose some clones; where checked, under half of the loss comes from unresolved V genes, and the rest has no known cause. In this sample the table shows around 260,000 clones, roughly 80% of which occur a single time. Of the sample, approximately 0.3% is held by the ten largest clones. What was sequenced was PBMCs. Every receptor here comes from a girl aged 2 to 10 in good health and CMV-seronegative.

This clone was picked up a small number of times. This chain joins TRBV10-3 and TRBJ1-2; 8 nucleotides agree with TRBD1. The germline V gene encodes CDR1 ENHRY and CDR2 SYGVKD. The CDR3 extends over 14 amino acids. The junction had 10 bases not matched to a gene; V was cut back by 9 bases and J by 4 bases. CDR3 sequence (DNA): TGTGCCATTGGACAGGGCCTGGATTTCTATGGCTACACCTTC. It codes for CAIGQGLDFYGYTF.

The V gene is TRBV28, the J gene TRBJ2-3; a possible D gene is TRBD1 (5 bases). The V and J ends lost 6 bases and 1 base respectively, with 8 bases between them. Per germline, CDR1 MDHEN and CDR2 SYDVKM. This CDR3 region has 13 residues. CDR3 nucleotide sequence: TGTGCCAGCAGGCCGACAGGCACAGATACGCAGTATTTT. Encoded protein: CASRPTGTDTQYF.

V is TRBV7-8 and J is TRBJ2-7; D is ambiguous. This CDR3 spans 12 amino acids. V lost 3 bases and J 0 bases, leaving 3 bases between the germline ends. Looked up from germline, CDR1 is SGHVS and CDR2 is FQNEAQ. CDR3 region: CASSFRSYEQYF. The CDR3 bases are TGTGCCAGCAGCTTTCGCTCCTACGAGCAGTACTTC.

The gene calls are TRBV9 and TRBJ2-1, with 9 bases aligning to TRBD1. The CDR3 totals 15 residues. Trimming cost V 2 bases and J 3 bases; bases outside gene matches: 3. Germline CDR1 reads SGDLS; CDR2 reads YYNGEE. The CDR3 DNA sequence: TGTGCCAGCAGCGTCGGGACAGGGTACTACAATGAGCAGTTCTTC. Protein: CASSVGTGYYNEQFF. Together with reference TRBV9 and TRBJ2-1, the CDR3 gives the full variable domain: DSGVTQTPKHLITATGQRVTLRCSPRSGDLSVYWYQQSLDQGLQFLIQYYNGEERAKGNILERFSAQQFPDLHSELNLSSLELGDSALYFCASSVGTGYYNEQFFGPGTRLTVL.

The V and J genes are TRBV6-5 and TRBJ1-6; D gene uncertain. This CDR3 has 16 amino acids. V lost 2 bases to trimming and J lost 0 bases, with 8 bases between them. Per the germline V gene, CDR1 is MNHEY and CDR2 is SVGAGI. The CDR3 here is CASSYEGSSYNSPLHF. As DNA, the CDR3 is TGTGCCAGCAGTTACGAAGGGAGCTCCTATAATTCACCCCTCCACTTT.

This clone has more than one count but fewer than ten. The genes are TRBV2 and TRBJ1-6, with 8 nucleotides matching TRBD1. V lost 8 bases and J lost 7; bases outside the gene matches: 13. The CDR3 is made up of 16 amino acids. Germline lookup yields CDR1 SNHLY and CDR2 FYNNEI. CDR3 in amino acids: CASPSDREGANSPLHF. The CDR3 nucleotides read TGTGCCAGCCCGTCGGACAGGGAGGGGGCAAATTCACCCCTCCACTTT.

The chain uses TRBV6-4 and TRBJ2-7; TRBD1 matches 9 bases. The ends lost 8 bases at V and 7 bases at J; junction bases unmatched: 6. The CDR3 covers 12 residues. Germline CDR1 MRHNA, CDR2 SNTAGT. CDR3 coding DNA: TGTGCCAGCCAAGGGACAGGGCGAGAGCAGTACTTC. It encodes CASQGTGREQYF.

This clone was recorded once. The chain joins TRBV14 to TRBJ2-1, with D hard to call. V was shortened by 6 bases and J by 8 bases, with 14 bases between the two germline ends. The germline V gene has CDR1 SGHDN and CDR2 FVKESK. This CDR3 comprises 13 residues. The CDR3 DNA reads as TGTGCCAGCAGAACCGGGTCTTTGGATGAGCAGTTCTTC. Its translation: CASRTGSLDEQFF. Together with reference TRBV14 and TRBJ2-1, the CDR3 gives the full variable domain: EAGVTQFPSHSVIEKGQTVTLRCDPISGHDNLYWYRRVMGKEIKFLLHFVKESKQDESGMPNNRFLAERTGGTYSTLKVQPAELEDSGVYFCASRTGSLDEQFFGPGTRLTVL.

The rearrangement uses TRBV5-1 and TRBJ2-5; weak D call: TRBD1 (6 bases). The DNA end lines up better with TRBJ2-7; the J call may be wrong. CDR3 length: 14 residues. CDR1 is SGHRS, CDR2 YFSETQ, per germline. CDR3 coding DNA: TGCGCCAGCAGCTCAGAAACAGGGCCCTACGAGCAGTACTTC. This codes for CASSSETGPYEQYF.

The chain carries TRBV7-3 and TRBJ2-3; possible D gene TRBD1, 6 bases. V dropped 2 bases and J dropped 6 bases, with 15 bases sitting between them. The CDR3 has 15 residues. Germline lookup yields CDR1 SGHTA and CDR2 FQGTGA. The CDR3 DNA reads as TGTGCCAGCAGCTTAGGGGGCGCCATATGGGATACGCAGTATTTT. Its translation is CASSLGGAIWDTQYF.

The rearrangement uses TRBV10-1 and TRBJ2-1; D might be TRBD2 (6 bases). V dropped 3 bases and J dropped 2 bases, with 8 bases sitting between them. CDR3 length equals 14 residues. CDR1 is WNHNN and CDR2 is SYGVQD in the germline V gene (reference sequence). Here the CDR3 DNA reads TGCGCCAGCAGTGAAGCTAGCGCCTACAATGAGCAGTTCTTC. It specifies CASSEASAYNEQFF.

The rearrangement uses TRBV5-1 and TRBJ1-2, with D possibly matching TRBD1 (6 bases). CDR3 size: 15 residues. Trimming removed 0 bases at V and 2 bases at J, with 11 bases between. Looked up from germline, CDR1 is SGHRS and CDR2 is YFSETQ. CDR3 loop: CASSLAEQGNYGYTF. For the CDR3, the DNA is TGCGCCAGCAGCTTGGCCGAACAGGGAAACTATGGCTACACCTTC.

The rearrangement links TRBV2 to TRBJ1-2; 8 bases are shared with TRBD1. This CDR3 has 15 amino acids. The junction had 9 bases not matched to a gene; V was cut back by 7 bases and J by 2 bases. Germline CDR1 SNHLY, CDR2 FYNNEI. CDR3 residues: CASKASRDRNYGYTF. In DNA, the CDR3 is TGTGCCAGCAAAGCGTCCCGGGACAGGAACTATGGCTACACCTTC.

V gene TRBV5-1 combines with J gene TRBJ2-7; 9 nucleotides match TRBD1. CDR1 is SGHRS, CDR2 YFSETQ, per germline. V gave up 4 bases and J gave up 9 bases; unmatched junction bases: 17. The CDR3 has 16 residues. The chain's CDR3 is CASSAELMDRGFGQYF. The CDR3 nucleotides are TGCGCCAGCAGCGCCGAACTAATGGACAGGGGATTCGGGCAGTACTTC.

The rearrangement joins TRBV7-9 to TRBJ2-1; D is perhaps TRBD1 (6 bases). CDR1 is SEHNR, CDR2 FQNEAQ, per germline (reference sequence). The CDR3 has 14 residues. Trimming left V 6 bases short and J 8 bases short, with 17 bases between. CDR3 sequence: CASRYGTPGDEQFF. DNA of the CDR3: TGTGCCAGCAGGTACGGGACCCCAGGGGATGAGCAGTTCTTC.

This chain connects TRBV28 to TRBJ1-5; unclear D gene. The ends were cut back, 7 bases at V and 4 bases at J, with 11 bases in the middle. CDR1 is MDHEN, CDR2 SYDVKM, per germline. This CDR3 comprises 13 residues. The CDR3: CASIPRLNQPQHF. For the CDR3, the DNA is TGTGCCAGCATCCCGCGGCTGAATCAGCCCCAGCATTTT.

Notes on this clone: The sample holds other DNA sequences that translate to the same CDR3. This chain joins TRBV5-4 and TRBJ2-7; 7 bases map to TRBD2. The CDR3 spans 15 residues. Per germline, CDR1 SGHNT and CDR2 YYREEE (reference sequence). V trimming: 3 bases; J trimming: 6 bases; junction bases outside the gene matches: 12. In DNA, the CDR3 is TGTGCCAGCAGCTCCCTAGCGGTACCCCTGGGCGAGCAGTACTTC. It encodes CASSSLAVPLGEQYF.

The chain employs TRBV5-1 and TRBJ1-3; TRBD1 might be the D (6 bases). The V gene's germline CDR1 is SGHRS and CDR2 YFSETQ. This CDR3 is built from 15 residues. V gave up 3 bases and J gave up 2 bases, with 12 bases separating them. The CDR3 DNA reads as TGCGCCAGCAGCTGGGGGCAGACGGCTGGAAACACCATATATTTT. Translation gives CASSWGQTAGNTIYF.